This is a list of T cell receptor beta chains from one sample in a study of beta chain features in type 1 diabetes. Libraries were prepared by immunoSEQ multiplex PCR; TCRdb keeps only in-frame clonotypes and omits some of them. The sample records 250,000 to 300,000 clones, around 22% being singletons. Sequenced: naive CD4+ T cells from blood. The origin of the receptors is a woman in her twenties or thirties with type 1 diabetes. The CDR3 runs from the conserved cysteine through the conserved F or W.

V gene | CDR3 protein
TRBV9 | CASSVSPGDTDTQYF
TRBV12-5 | CASGLDGTAGTQYF
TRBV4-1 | CASSVAGAARETQYF
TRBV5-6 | CASRGMGRTQYF
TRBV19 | CASSLAGGGNTQYF
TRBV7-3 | CASSLSPGLTDTQYF
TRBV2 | CASSAGSSLVREQYF
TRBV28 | CASSLGAGATHEQYF
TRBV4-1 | CASSPRQAEFNYGYTF
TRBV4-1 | CASRTVGGTDYEQYF
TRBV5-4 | CASSLGLATYNEQFF
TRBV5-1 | CASSTGTSGGHEQYF
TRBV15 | CATSRDQGGIDTQYF
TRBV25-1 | CASKPTLAGGPVDTQYF
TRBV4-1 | CASSQNRGRGELFF
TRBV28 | CASRPRQSTATEAFF
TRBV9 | CASSVRTGPDTQYF
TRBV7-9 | CASIGQVTITEAFF
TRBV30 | CAWSVALGTDTQYF
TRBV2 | CAARGSGELFF
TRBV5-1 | CASRPQTSGMWDEQFF
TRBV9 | CASSYSGDSNEQFF